This TCR beta chain was obtained from a study of blood T cell repertoires in COVID-19. For the study at large: The analysed material was cDNA or gDNA that came from T cells, B-cell-depleted T cells, or PBMCs.

The V gene lost 3 bases and the J gene lost 10 bases, with 16 bases spanning the gap. CDR1 MGHRA and CDR2 YSYEKL come from the germline V gene. This CDR3 comprises 14 residues. In the authors' methods: Amplification of reference gene primers was used by the study to estimate nucleated cell counts. TCRdb's copy holds only in-frame clones and misses some; the assay was immunoSEQ multiplex PCR. Clone size and the V and J calls come from that table; the DNA yielded D and trimming. The table records some 150,000 clones, 89% of them present only once. The clonotype comes from a human donor in a cohort sampled during active COVID-19. The rearrangement links TRBV4-1 to TRBJ2-1; maybe TRBD1 (6 bases). The sample taken for sequencing was peripheral blood. This chain's CDR3 is CASSQGPWGLEQFF. CDR3 nucleotide sequence: TGCGCCAGCAGCCAGGGGCCCTGGGGGCTGGAGCAGTTCTTC.